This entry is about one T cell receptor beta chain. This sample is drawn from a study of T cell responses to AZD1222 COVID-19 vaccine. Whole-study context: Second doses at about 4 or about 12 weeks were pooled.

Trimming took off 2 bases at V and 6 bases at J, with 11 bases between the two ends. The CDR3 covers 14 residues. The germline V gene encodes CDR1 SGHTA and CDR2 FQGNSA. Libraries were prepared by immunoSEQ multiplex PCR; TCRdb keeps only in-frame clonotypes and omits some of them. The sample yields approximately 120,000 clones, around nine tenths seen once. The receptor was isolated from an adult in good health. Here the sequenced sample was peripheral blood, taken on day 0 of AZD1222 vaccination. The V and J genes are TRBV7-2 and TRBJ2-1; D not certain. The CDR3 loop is CASSLPELPNEQFF. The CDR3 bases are TGTGCCAGCAGCTTACCGGAACTCCCCAATGAGCAGTTCTTC.